The 11 T cell receptor beta chains below all came from one sample that was sequenced in a study of blood T cells in healthy people across ages. The authors ran a second PCR of roughly 6 to 12 cycles using a sample-barcoded 5' primer and a J-beta primer mix. A single record per CDR3 protein comes from TCRdb applying MiXCR to the 5' RACE reads. This table holds some 930,000 distinct CDR3 sequences, almost 30% found once. This same sample was also part of a study on T cells of mothers and their children.

The sample consisted of blood. The source is a woman in her thirties or forties in good health.

J is TRBJ1-5 and V is TRBV4-3, with 7 nucleotides matching TRBD1. Germline V gene data show CDR1 as LGHNA and CDR2 as YSLEER. Losses at the gene ends were 4 bases for V and 5 bases for J; bases not matched to a gene: 5. This CDR3 has 14 amino acids. The DNA for the CDR3 is TGCGCCAGCAGCCCTGCGACAGGGTATCAGCCCCAGCATTTT. It is translated as CASSPATGYQPQHF.

This clonotype has more than one count but fewer than ten. The chain recombines TRBV12-3 or TRBV12-4 with TRBJ1-1, with D possibly matching TRBD1 (5 bases). Between the trimmed V and J ends, which lost 2 bases and 4 bases, there was a span of 14 bases. The CDR3 is 15 amino acids. The CDR3, as DNA: TGTGCCAGCAGTTTACAGGGCGGCCTAATCACTGAAGCTTTCTTT. It yields the protein CASSLQGGLITEAFF.

This chain links TRBV7-9 with TRBJ2-7; D ambiguous. Germline V lookup: CDR1 SEHNR, CDR2 FQNEAQ (reference sequence). V lost 4 bases and J 6 bases, leaving 16 bases between the germline ends. The CDR3 length is 14 residues. CDR3 protein: CASSSSQTLGEQYF. CDR3 sequence (DNA): TGTGCCAGCAGCTCTTCACAGACATTGGGCGAGCAGTACTTC.

This clonotype was counted only a few times. The rearrangement links TRBV5-1 to TRBJ2-3; 9 bases match TRBD2. This CDR3 has 14 residues. The germline V gene has CDR1 SGHRS and CDR2 YFSETQ. V shed 5 bases and J 3 bases; nucleotides not matched to a gene: 4. The CDR3 bases are TGCGCCAGCAGAAGACTAGCGGAAACAGATACGCAGTATTTT. This encodes CASRRLAETDTQYF.

The chain joins TRBV11-1 to TRBJ1-2; D is unclear. The germline gives CDR1 SGHAT, CDR2 FQDESV (reference sequence). V was clipped by 1 base and J by 6 bases, with 12 bases between them. CDR3 length equals 14 residues. The CDR3 DNA reads as TGTGCCAGCAGCTTAGAAGGAGGGTTGGATGGCTACACCTTC. It encodes CASSLEGGLDGYTF. Full variable domain (remainder filled in from reference TRBV11-1 and TRBJ1-2): EAEVAQSPRYKITEKSQAVAFWCDPISGHATLYWYRQILGQGPELLVQFQDESVVDDSQLPKDRFSAERLKGVDSTLKIQPAELGDSAMYLCASSLEGGLDGYTFGSGTRLTVV.

The chain recombines TRBV6-6 with TRBJ2-6, with D possibly TRBD2 on 5 matching bases. Trimming took off 2 bases at V and 2 bases at J, with 10 bases between the two ends. Germline assignment: CDR1 MNHNY and CDR2 SVGAGI (reference sequence). The CDR3 runs 16 residues. CDR3 nucleotide sequence: TGTGCCAGCAGTTACCCAGAGAGGGCTGGGGCCAACGTCCTGACTTTC. Amino acid sequence: CASSYPERAGANVLTF.

The V and J genes are TRBV20-1 and TRBJ1-1; TRBD1 matches at 7 bases. V was pared by 6 bases and J by 3 bases, with 10 bases of the junction left unmatched. The CDR3 is made up of 14 amino acids. Germline V CDR1 and CDR2: DFQATT, SNEGSKA (reference sequence). The CDR3 sequence is CSAPKGQDYTEAFF. As DNA, the CDR3 is TGCAGTGCCCCGAAAGGACAGGACTACACTGAAGCTTTCTTT.

This chain uses TRBV18 with TRBJ1-4; D not resolved. CDR1 and CDR2 (germline): KGHSH, LQKENI. V lost 3 bases to trimming and J lost 8 bases, with 22 bases between them. The CDR3 runs to 17 residues. This CDR3 is CASSPNPVGPRSEKLFF. In nucleotides, the CDR3 is TGTGCCAGCTCACCTAACCCGGTCGGGCCACGCAGCGAAAAACTGTTTTTT.

A remark on this clonotype: A read error is possible here, since a much larger clone lies one base away. This sequence joins TRBV7-2 and TRBJ2-1; weak D call: TRBD2 (5 bases). The CDR3 length is 14 residues. Trimming cost V 0 bases and J 13 bases, with 16 bases left between them. Germline values: CDR1 SGHTA, CDR2 FQGNSA. The CDR3 protein is CASSLAGWGETQFF. CDR3 coding DNA: TGTGCCAGCAGCTTAGCGGGGTGGGGAGAGACCCAGTTCTTC.

This clonotype appeared a few times. This chain connects TRBV20-1 to TRBJ1-2, with D possibly being TRBD1 (5 bases). V was trimmed by 6 bases and J by 6 bases, leaving 11 bases between them. Germline-derived CDR1 and CDR2 are DFQATT and SNEGSKA (reference sequence). This CDR3 is built from 11 residues. CDR3 sequence: CSALGVDGYTF. The CDR3 DNA is TGCAGTGCGTTAGGGGTGGATGGCTACACCTTC.

This clonotype was observed at least ten times. This chain connects TRBV20-1 to TRBJ2-7; a weak D match, TRBD2 (7 bases). The CDR3 contains 14 residues. The germline V gene encodes CDR1 DFQATT and CDR2 SNEGSKA (reference sequence). Trimming removed 6 bases at V and 0 bases at J, with 15 bases between. CDR3 bases: TGCAGTGCCGGGCCCGGGGGGCCCTCCTACGAGCAGTACTTC. Translating gives CSAGPGGPSYEQYF.